This TCR beta chain is from a study of glioma-infiltrating T cells. Findings of the study overall: Tissue-blood divergence was below expectation in non-neoplastic patients, above in gliomas.

The length of the CDR3 is 14 residues. Trimming pared 10 bases from V and 3 bases from J, leaving 18 bases between. The germline V gene encodes CDR1 MNHNS and CDR2 SASEGT. The iRepertoire nested amplicon-rescue multiplex PCR amplified TCR alpha and beta CDR3s from RNA. Via MiXCR, TCRdb re-called the multiplex PCR reads, giving one row per CDR3 protein. The sample shows 160,000 or so distinct CDR3 sequences, roughly two fifths of them seen only once. This clonotype has a count of ten or more. Its antigen is undetermined. The chain has TRBV6-1 and TRBJ1-1; weak D call: TRBD1 (6 bases). Specimen: glioma tissue, nonneoplastic brain tissue, or PBMCs (not recorded which). The TCR sequence derives from a human donor with low-grade glioma or glioblastoma, undergoing nonglioma brain surgery, or in good health (not recorded which). The chain's CDR3 is CAISEGPGDTEAFF. The CDR3 DNA reads as TGTGCCATCTCAGAGGGCCCAGGGGACACTGAAGCTTTCTTT.